There are a few counts of the clone carrying this TCR beta chain. CDR3 length equals 13 residues. Trimming removed 5 bases at V and 5 bases at J, with 13 bases between. Germline V lookup: CDR1 SGHRS, CDR2 YFSETQ. Data came from immunoSEQ multiplex PCR; TCRdb stores just in-frame clones and leaves some out. The repertoire includes about 710,000 clones, more than 75% of them detected once, and approximately 0.0097% sits in the top ten. This entry comes from a study of shared T cell receptors in the human thymus. Separately, the same data were catalogued under a study of human thymus T cells. Per that paper: Having surgery to correct congenital heart defects, healthy Finnish infants acted as the donors. Thymus pieces cut out during corrective heart surgery were the tissue that was used. An apparent bias in V and J gene usage was seen in thymic and blood repertoires. Related research described strongly overlapping thymic repertoires in unrelated people.

The sequence was collected from a boy in the first two years of life with a congenital heart defect. This chain connects TRBV5-1 to TRBJ2-5; possibly TRBD2 for D (6 bases). Sequenced material: thymocytes. CDR3 amino acids: CASRGGPLETQYF. CDR3 DNA: TGCGCCAGCAGGGGGGGACCGTTGGAGACCCAGTACTTC.